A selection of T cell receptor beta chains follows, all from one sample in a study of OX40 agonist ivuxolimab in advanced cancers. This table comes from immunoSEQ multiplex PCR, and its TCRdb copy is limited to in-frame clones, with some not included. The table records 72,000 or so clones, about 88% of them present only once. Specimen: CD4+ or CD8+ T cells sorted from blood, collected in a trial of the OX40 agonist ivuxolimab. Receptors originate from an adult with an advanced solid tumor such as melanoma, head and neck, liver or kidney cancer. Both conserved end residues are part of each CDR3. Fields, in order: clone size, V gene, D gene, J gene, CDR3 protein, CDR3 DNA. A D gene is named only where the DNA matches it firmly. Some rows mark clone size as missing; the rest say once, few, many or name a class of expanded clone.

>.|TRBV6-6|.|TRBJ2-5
CASSYISGEETQYF
TGTGCCAGCAGTTATATTTCCGGGGAAGAGACCCAGTACTTC
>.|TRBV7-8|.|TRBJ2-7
CASSLRQVGKSSYEQYF
TGTGCCAGCAGCTTAAGACAGGTTGGAAAGAGCTCCTACGAGCAGTACTTC
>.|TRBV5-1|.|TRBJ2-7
CASSLEVGLGEQYF
TGCGCCAGCAGCTTGGAGGTAGGGTTGGGCGAGCAGTACTTC
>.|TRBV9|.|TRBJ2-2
CASSQGGRVTGELFF
TGTGCCAGCAGCCAGGGGGGCAGGGTCACCGGGGAGCTGTTTTTT
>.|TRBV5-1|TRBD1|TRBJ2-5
CASSFGTGRETQYF
TGCGCCAGCAGCTTCGGGACAGGGAGGGAGACCCAGTACTTC
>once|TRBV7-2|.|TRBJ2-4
CASSLTGGVSPGNIQYF
TGTGCCAGCAGCTTAACTGGGGGAGTCAGCCCGGGAAACATTCAGTACTTC
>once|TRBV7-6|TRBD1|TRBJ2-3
CASSLLTGSEDTQYF
TGTGCCAGCAGCTTGTTGACAGGGTCTGAAGATACGCAGTATTTT
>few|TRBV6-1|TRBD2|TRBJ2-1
CANSLAGEGYNEQFF
TGTGCCAACTCCTTAGCGGGAGAAGGCTACAATGAGCAGTTCTTC
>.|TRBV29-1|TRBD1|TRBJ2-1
CSVRGDRGWANEQFF
TGCAGCGTTCGGGGCGACAGGGGGTGGGCCAATGAGCAGTTCTTC
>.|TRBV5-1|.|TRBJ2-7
CASSLIGSEQYF
TGCGCCAGCAGCTTGATAGGTTCCGAGCAGTACTTC
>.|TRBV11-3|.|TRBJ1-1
CASSFSGVNTEAFF
TGTGCCAGCAGCTTTTCAGGGGTGAACACTGAAGCTTTCTTT
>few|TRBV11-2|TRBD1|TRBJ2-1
CASSSRQGNEQFF
TGTGCCAGCAGCTCCCGACAGGGGAATGAGCAGTTCTTC
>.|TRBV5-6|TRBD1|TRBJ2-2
CASSYFRDRYTGELFF
TGTGCCAGCAGCTATTTCCGGGACAGATACACCGGGGAGCTGTTTTTT
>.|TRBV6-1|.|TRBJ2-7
CAAGREQSYEQYF
TGTGCAGCTGGCCGGGAACAGTCCTACGAGCAGTACTTC
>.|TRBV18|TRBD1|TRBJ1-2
CASSPGTGPSGYTF
TGTGCCAGCTCACCTGGGACAGGGCCTAGCGGCTACACCTTC
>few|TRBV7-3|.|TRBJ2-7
CASSPRTGTYEQYF
TGTGCCAGCAGCCCCCGGACGGGAACCTACGAGCAGTACTTC
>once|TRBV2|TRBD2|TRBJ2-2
CASSSGLAGYTGELFF
TGTGCCAGCAGTTCCGGACTAGCGGGGTACACCGGGGAGCTGTTTTTT
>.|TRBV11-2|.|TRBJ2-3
CASSLDRGDTQYF
TGTGCCAGCAGCTTAGATCGAGGAGATACGCAGTATTTT
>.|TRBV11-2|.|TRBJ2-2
CASSRKGAGELFF
TGTGCCAGCAGCAGGAAGGGGGCCGGGGAGCTGTTTTTT
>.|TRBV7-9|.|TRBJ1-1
CASSQANTEAFF
TGCGCCAGCAGCCAAGCGAACACTGAAGCTTTCTTT
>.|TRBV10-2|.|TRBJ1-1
CASSESTGEAFF
TGCGCCAGCAGTGAGTCGACAGGTGAAGCTTTCTTT
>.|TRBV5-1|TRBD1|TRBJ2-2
CASSPRGQGYTGELFF
TGCGCCAGCAGCCCACGGGGACAGGGGTACACCGGGGAGCTGTTTTTT
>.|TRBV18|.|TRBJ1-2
CASSPGSFYGYTF
TGTGCCAGCTCACCGGGTTCATTTTATGGCTACACCTTC
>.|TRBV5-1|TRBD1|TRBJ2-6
CASSFTGQGPGANVLTF
TGCGCCAGCAGTTTCACAGGACAGGGTCCTGGGGCCAACGTCCTGACTTTC
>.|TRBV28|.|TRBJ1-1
CASSPDRTRRAFF
TGTGCCAGCAGTCCGGACCGAACGAGGAGGGCTTTCTTT
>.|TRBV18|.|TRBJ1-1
CASSYGVLEAFF
TGTGCCAGCTCGTACGGGGTCTTAGAAGCTTTCTTT
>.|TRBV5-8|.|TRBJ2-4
CASSLWDARAIGGKNIQYF
TGTGCCAGCAGCTTGTGGGACGCAAGGGCAATCGGAGGCAAAAACATTCAGTACTTC
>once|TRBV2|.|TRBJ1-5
CASSEALQYSNQPQHF
TGTGCCAGCAGTGAAGCGTTGCAATATAGCAATCAGCCCCAGCATTTT
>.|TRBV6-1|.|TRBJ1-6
CASSVNAGTPNSPLHF
TGTGCCAGCAGTGTTAACGCCGGGACTCCTAATTCACCCCTCCACTTT
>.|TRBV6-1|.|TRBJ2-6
CASRGILGANVLTF
TGTGCCAGCAGAGGGATCCTTGGGGCCAACGTCCTGACTTTC
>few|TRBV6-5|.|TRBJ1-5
CASSLTDSNQPQHF
TGTGCCAGCAGTTTGACAGATAGCAATCAGCCCCAGCATTTT
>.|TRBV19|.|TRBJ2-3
CASSFYSAGAADTQYF
TGTGCCAGTAGTTTTTACTCGGCGGGGGCTGCAGATACGCAGTATTTT
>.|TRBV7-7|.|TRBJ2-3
CASSLERTDTQYF
TGTGCTAGCAGCTTAGAAAGGACAGATACGCAGTATTTT
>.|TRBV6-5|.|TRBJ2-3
CASRDSATDTQYF
TGTGCCAGCCGGGACTCCGCCACAGATACGCAGTATTTT
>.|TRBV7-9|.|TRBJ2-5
CASSLVNQETQYF
TGTGCCAGCAGCTTAGTGAACCAAGAGACCCAGTACTTC
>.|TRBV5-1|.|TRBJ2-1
CASSLATGPPVEQFF
TGCGCCAGCAGCTTGGCTACCGGTCCCCCGGTGGAGCAGTTCTTC
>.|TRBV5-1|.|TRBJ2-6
CASSSGLTGTSGANVLTF
TGCGCCAGCAGCTCGGGGTTGACAGGTACTTCTGGGGCCAACGTCCTGACTTTC
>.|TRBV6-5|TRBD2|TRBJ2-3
CASSYSGLADRSTQYF
TGTGCCAGCAGTTACTCGGGACTAGCGGACCGTTCTACGCAGTATTTT
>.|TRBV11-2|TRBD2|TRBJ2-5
CASSFFAGVMETQYF
TGTGCCAGCAGCTTCTTTGCGGGAGTCATGGAGACCCAGTACTTC
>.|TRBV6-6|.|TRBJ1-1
CASIPPGGRSTEAFF
TGTGCCAGCATTCCCCCGGGGGGGCGCAGCACTGAAGCTTTCTTT
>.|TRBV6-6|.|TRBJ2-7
CASSVTYEQYF
TGTGCCAGCTCAGTAACCTACGAGCAGTACTTC
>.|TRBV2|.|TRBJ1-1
CASLPRQFTEAFF
TGTGCCAGCCTACCTCGACAGTTCACTGAAGCTTTCTTT